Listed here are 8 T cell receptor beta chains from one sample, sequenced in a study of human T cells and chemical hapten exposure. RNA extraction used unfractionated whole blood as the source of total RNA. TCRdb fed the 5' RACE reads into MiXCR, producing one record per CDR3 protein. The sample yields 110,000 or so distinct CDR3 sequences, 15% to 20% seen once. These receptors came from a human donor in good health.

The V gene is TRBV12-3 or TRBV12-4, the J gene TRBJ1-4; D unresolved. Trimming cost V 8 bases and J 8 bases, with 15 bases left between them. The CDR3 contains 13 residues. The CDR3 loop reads CASGSRTSEKLFF. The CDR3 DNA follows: TGTGCCAGCGGGTCCAGAACATCCGAAAAACTGTTTTTT.

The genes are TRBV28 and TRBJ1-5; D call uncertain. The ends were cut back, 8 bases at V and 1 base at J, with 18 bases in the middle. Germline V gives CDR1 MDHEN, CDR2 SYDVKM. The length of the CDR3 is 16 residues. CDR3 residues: CASLSPPGGSNQPQHF. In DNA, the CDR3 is TGTGCCAGCCTGAGCCCCCCGGGAGGAAGCAATCAGCCCCAGCATTTT. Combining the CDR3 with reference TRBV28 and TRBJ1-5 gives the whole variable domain DVKVTQSSRYLVKRTGEKVFLECVQDMDHENMFWYRQDPGLGLRLIYFSYDVKMKEKGDIPEGYSVSREKKERFSLILESASTNQTSMYLCASLSPPGGSNQPQHFGDGTRLSIL.

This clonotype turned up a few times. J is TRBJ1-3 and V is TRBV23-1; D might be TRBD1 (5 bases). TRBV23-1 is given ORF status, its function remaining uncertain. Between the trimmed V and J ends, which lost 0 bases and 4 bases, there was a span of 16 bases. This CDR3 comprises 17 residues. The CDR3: CASSQSLQGLGGNTIYF. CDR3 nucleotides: TGCGCCAGCAGTCAATCCCTCCAGGGTCTCGGCGGAAACACCATATATTTT.

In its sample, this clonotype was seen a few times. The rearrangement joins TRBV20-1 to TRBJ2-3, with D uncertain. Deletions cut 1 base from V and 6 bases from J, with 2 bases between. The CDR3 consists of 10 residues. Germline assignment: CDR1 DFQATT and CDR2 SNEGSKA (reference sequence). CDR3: CSARADTQYF. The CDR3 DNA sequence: TGCAGTGCTAGAGCCGATACGCAGTATTTT.

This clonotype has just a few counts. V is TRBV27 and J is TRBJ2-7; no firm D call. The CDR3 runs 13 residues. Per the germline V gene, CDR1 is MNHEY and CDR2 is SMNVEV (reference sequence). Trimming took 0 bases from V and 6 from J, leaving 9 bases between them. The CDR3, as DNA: TGTGCCAGCAGTTTATCTCCGGATCTCGAGCAGTACTTC. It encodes CASSLSPDLEQYF.

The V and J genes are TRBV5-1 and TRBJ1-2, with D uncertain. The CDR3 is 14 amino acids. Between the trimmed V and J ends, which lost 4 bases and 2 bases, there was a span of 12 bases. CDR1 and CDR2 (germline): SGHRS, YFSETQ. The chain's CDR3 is CASSPSGGNYGYTF. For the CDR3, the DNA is TGCGCCAGCAGCCCAAGCGGCGGGAACTATGGCTACACCTTC.

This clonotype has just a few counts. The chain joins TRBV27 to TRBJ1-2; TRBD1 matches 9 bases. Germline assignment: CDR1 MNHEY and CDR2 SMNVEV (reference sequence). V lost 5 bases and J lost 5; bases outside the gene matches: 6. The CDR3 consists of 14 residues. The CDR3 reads CASSPWDRVYGYTF. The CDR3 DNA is TGTGCCAGCAGTCCATGGGACAGGGTATATGGCTACACCTTC.

The CDR3 bases are TGTGCCAGCAGGGGACAGGGAGGTCCTGGGGCCAACGTCCTGACTTTC. This codes for CASRGQGGPGANVLTF. The chain is built from TRBV28 and TRBJ2-6, with 9 bases that match TRBD1. CDR1 and CDR2 from the germline V gene are MDHEN and SYDVKM. CDR3 length: 16 amino acids. V dropped 6 bases and J dropped 2; count of bases not matched to a gene: 5.